Each of the 30 T cell receptor beta chains below was sequenced from the same sample in a study of HIV-infected patients and healthy controls (dated by TCRdb to between 2013 and 2015). Whole blood was used without cell fractionation, so the repertoire reflected all unsorted peripheral T cells. The library was made by 5' RACE. Sequencing instrument: Illumina MiSeq. Using SuperScript III with primers targeting the alpha and beta constant regions, around 500 ng of RNA was reverse transcribed. Separate libraries for the alpha and beta chains were generated through chain-specific third strand synthesis that incorporated multiplexing indices. TCRdb ran its own pipeline on the public reads, namely fastp trimming at Q25 and MiXCR clone calling, and kept in-frame beta chains. Each CDR3 protein appears once, grouped with its most common genes and DNA. The sample table contains about 24,000 distinct CDR3 sequences; only one count was recorded for 7.5% to 10% of them. The ten largest clonotypes hold approximately 3.9% of the sample.

The sample was blood. These TCRs come from an adult in good health.

This clonotype was seen ten or more times. The chain employs TRBV7-9 and TRBJ2-2; D not resolved. Germline CDR1 and CDR2: SEHNR and FQNEAQ (reference sequence). The CDR3 loop spans 15 amino acids. Trimming pared 5 bases from V and 1 base from J, leaving 11 bases between. The CDR3 sequence: CASSQNSVNTGELFF. CDR3 bases: TGTGCCAGCAGCCAAAACTCCGTGAACACCGGGGAGCTGTTTTTT.

The chain carries TRBV7-2 and TRBJ2-1; a weak D match, TRBD2 (5 bases). V lost 5 bases, J lost 6 bases, and 14 bases lay in between. CDR3 size: 14 residues. CDR1 and CDR2 from the germline V gene are SGHTA and FQGNSA. The CDR3 DNA is TGTGCCAGCAGCCCGGACTGGGCCGCCAATGAGCAGTTCTTC. Its protein is CASSPDWAANEQFF.

This clonotype was found many times. The V call is TRBV27, the J call TRBJ1-5, with TRBD1 identical over 7 bases. The junction had 5 bases not matched to a gene; V was cut back by 3 bases and J by 3 bases. CDR3 size: 15 residues. CDR1 and CDR2 from the germline V gene are MNHEY and SMNVEV (reference sequence). The CDR3 sequence is CASSFIEGANQPQHF. The CDR3 DNA sequence: TGTGCCAGCAGTTTCATCGAGGGGGCCAATCAGCCCCAGCATTTT.

This clonotype was found many times. This sequence joins TRBV28 and TRBJ2-7, with D tentatively TRBD1 or TRBD2 (6 bases each). This CDR3 is built from 13 residues. The V gene's germline CDR1 is MDHEN and CDR2 SYDVKM. Trimming shortened V by 10 bases and J by 6 bases, and 19 bases separated the two germline ends. The CDR3 sequence: CAIGDRGPIEQYF. CDR3 DNA sequence: TGTGCCATAGGGGACCGGGGGCCCATCGAGCAGTACTTC.

This clonotype has a count of ten or more. The genes are TRBV28 and TRBJ2-1; unclear D gene. Germline lookup yields CDR1 MDHEN and CDR2 SYDVKM. The V end lost 5 bases, the J end lost 0 bases, and 14 bases lay between the germline ends. The CDR3 covers 16 residues. The CDR3 is CASSGNSATSYNEQFF. The CDR3 DNA is TGTGCCAGCAGTGGAAACAGTGCCACCTCCTACAATGAGCAGTTCTTC.

This clonotype was seen many times. CDR3 coding DNA: TGTGCCAGCAGTTCACAGGGGGCGAGGAGCAATCAGCCCCAGCATTTT. This sequence encodes CASSSQGARSNQPQHF. The V gene is TRBV28, the J gene TRBJ1-5, with 9 bases that match TRBD1. This CDR3 comprises 16 residues. V shed 4 bases and J 1 base; nucleotides not matched to a gene: 5. The germline gives CDR1 MDHEN, CDR2 SYDVKM.

The rearrangement joins TRBV20-1 to TRBJ2-3, with D maybe TRBD2 (5 bases). Per the germline V gene, CDR1 is DFQATT and CDR2 is SNEGSKA (reference sequence). Deletions cut 1 base from V and 2 bases from J, with 13 bases between. The length of the CDR3 is 15 residues. CDR3 residues: CSARGWTEYTDTQYF. The CDR3 DNA reads as TGCAGTGCTAGAGGGTGGACTGAGTACACAGATACGCAGTATTTT.

This clonotype has more than one count but fewer than ten. CDR3 bases: TGTGCCAGCAGTTTGTGGGACAGCCAAGAAGCTTTCTTT. This sequence encodes CASSLWDSQEAFF. The chain links TRBV27 to TRBJ1-1; 7 bases match TRBD1. The CDR3 sequence is 13 residues long. CDR1 is MNHEY, CDR2 SMNVEV, per germline (reference sequence). Unmatched junction bases numbered 6, after V lost 3 bases and J lost 8 bases.

At least ten counts were recorded for this clonotype. V gene TRBV13 combines with J gene TRBJ2-5; TRBD2 aligns across 7 bases. The germline gives CDR1 PRHDT, CDR2 FYEKMQ (reference sequence). J gave up 4 bases and V 5 bases, and 10 bases lay outside the gene matches. The length of the CDR3 is 15 residues. For the CDR3, the DNA is TGTGCCAGCAGCCCGACGGGAGGCCCCCCAGAGACCCAGTACTTC. As protein: CASSPTGGPPETQYF.

This clonotype was counted ten times or more. This sequence joins TRBV29-1 and TRBJ1-5, with D perhaps matching TRBD1 (5 bases). The germline V and J ends were trimmed by 5 bases and 3 bases, with 8 bases remaining between them. The V gene's germline CDR1 is SQVTM and CDR2 ANQGSEA. CDR3 size: 12 residues. The CDR3 loop reads CSVRQNNQPQHF. The CDR3 DNA is TGCAGCGTTAGACAGAACAATCAGCCCCAGCATTTT.

In its sample, this clonotype was seen many times. The chain couples TRBV4-3 to TRBJ2-3; the D is unclear. Germline V gene lookup returns CDR1 LGHNA and CDR2 YSLEER. The ends were cut back, 1 base at V and 4 bases at J, with 6 bases in the middle. CDR3 length equals 13 residues. CDR3 sequence (DNA): TGCGCCAGCAGCCAAGGTTGGGCAGATACGCAGTATTTT. Translated: CASSQGWADTQYF.

There are many counts of this clonotype. This chain uses TRBV10-3 with TRBJ1-5; 7 positions agree with TRBD1. V shed 3 bases and J 7 bases; nucleotides not matched to a gene: 9. The CDR3 runs 15 residues. Germline V gene lookup returns CDR1 ENHRY and CDR2 SYGVKD. CDR3 DNA: TGTGCCATCAGTGACCACGGGGACAGAAGACAGCCCCAGCATTTT. This sequence encodes CAISDHGDRRQPQHF.

This clonotype was found many times. V is TRBV30 and J is TRBJ1-6; TRBD1 agrees at 10 bases. The CDR3 sequence is 14 residues long. Trimming removed 2 bases from V and 10 bases from J; junction bases left unmatched: 5. In germline, CDR1 is GTSNPN, CDR2 SVGIG (reference sequence). The DNA of the CDR3 is TGTGCCTGGAGTCTGGACAGGGGGGGATCACCCCTCCACTTT. It yields the protein CAWSLDRGGSPLHF.

A few counts support this clonotype. The rearrangement joins TRBV18 to TRBJ2-1, with a weak D call TRBD2 (5 bases). In germline, CDR1 is KGHSH, CDR2 LQKENI. The CDR3 is made up of 15 amino acids. V gave up 3 bases and J gave up 6 bases, with 15 bases separating them. In DNA, the CDR3 is TGTGCCAGCTCACCTCCTCCGGGGTTCCCCAATGAGCAGTTCTTC. Protein sequence: CASSPPPGFPNEQFF.

This clonotype has ten or more counts. The J gene is TRBJ2-1, the V gene TRBV6-2 or TRBV6-3; 7 bases are shared with TRBD1. The CDR3 runs 16 residues. After removal of 2 bases from V and 7 bases from J, the junction contained 11 bases not matched to a gene. Per germline, CDR1 MNHEY and CDR2 SVGEGT. This CDR3 is CASSYQDRSRWNEQFF. The CDR3 DNA reads TGTGCCAGCAGTTACCAGGACAGGTCGAGGTGGAATGAGCAGTTCTTC.

Many counts were recorded for this clonotype. Written as DNA, the CDR3 is TGTGCCTGGAGTAAAACCGGACAGGCGAACACTGAAGCTTTCTTT. As protein: CAWSKTGQANTEAFF. The chain combines TRBV30 with TRBJ1-1; 7 bases align to TRBD1. V gave up 2 bases and J gave up 1 base; unmatched junction bases: 7. Looked up from germline, CDR1 is GTSNPN and CDR2 is SVGIG (reference sequence). The CDR3 totals 15 residues.

The chain is built from TRBV2 and TRBJ1-5; D is uncertain. In germline, CDR1 is SNHLY, CDR2 FYNNEI. The V end was cut by 1 base, the J end by 4 bases, with 14 bases between. The CDR3 consists of 16 residues. This CDR3 is CASSEGSAAYNQPQHF. The DNA for the CDR3 is TGTGCCAGCAGTGAAGGTTCGGCAGCCTATAATCAGCCCCAGCATTTT.

This clonotype was detected many times. The chain is built from TRBV24-1 and TRBJ2-3; D not resolved. The CDR3 sequence is 15 residues long. V dropped 5 bases and J dropped 3 bases, with 14 bases sitting between them. Germline assignment: CDR1 KGHDR and CDR2 SFDVKD. The CDR3 nucleotides are TGTGCCACCAGTGTCCCAGGCACTTTTACAGATACGCAGTATTTT. This gives the protein CATSVPGTFTDTQYF.

This clonotype was detected only a few times. The genes are TRBV7-6 and TRBJ1-5; D is uncertain. Germline values: CDR1 SGHVS, CDR2 FNYEAQ. Trimming cost V 5 bases and J 0 bases, with 11 bases left between them. The length of the CDR3 is 15 residues. The CDR3 loop reads CASSAVPDSNQPQHF. CDR3 coding DNA: TGTGCCAGCAGCGCGGTCCCAGATAGCAATCAGCCCCAGCATTTT.

There are many counts of this clonotype. The chain links TRBV6-1 to TRBJ1-1, with 8 bases that match TRBD1. CDR3 length: 12 amino acids. Germline-derived CDR1 and CDR2 are MNHNS and SASEGT. Unmatched junction bases numbered 3, after V lost 6 bases and J lost 6 bases. The CDR3 region has the DNA TGTGCCAGCAGAGGACAGGGCGCTGAAGCTTTCTTT. As protein: CASRGQGAEAFF.

The sample holds many counts of this clonotype. The CDR3 here is CASSPTKGTLNEQYF. CDR3 in DNA: TGTGCCAGCAGCCCGACCAAGGGGACATTAAACGAGCAGTACTTC. The chain employs TRBV14 and TRBJ2-7; D is perhaps TRBD1 (6 bases). This CDR3 has 15 residues. In germline, CDR1 is SGHDN, CDR2 FVKESK. V lost 4 bases, J lost 5 bases, and 18 bases lay in between.

This clonotype was counted ten times or more. The chain links TRBV6-5 to TRBJ1-1; possible D gene TRBD1, 6 bases. CDR1 and CDR2 (germline): MNHEY, SVGAGI. V gave up 2 bases and J gave up 7 bases, with 14 bases separating them. The CDR3 runs to 14 residues. CDR3 coding DNA: TGTGCCAGCAGTTACCTAGGAGGAGGGGGTGAAGCTTTCTTT. It is translated as CASSYLGGGGEAFF.

This clonotype was picked up many times. The chain joins TRBV7-3 to TRBJ2-2, with unresolved D. The CDR3 loop spans 12 amino acids. V was shortened by 5 bases and J by 4 bases, with 5 bases between the two germline ends. Germline CDR1 and CDR2: SGHTA and FQGTGA. The CDR3 DNA sequence: TGTGCCAGCAGCCCCATCACCGGGGAGCTGTTTTTT. Its translation is CASSPITGELFF.

This clonotype was picked up many times. This chain uses TRBV18 with TRBJ1-1; 8 bases fit TRBD1. There are 16 residues in the CDR3. With 3 bases clipped from V and 0 bases from J, the junction kept 6 bases outside the gene matches. Germline V gives CDR1 KGHSH, CDR2 LQKENI. CDR3 DNA sequence: TGTGCCAGCTCACCGTCCCGGGACAGGCTGAACACTGAAGCTTTCTTT. Translated: CASSPSRDRLNTEAFF.

This clonotype was counted many times. V gene TRBV5-5 combines with J gene TRBJ2-1; D perhaps matches TRBD2 (7 bases). Germline V gene sequence: CDR1 SGHKS, CDR2 YYEKEE (reference sequence). This CDR3 has 14 residues. V lost 0 bases and J 7 bases, leaving 11 bases between the germline ends. As DNA, the CDR3 is TGTGCCAGCAGCTTGGGGGGGGGGCGGAATGAGCAGTTCTTC. Protein product: CASSLGGGRNEQFF.

This clonotype was recorded at least ten times. The rearrangement links TRBV3-1 to TRBJ2-3; D is possibly TRBD2 (6 bases). The ends were cut back, 0 bases at V and 1 base at J, with 14 bases in the middle. Germline V CDR1 and CDR2: LGHDT, YNNKEL (reference sequence). The CDR3 is 17 amino acids. The CDR3 here is CASSQDPSASGTDTQYF. CDR3 DNA: TGTGCCAGCAGCCAAGATCCCTCGGCTAGCGGCACAGATACGCAGTATTTT.

This clonotype was observed many times. CDR3 nucleotides: TGTGCCACCAGTGAGGTGACAGGGTCGGGCGCAGATACGCAGTATTTT. It specifies CATSEVTGSGADTQYF. The chain is built from TRBV24-1 and TRBJ2-3, with 7 nucleotides matching TRBD1. Germline V CDR1 and CDR2: KGHDR, SFDVKD. The CDR3 spans 16 residues. With V trimmed by 4 bases and J by 4 bases, 10 bases remained unmatched.

There are many counts of this clonotype. The chain carries TRBV11-2 and TRBJ2-5; a possible D gene is TRBD1 (5 bases). V was trimmed by 5 bases and J by 2 bases, leaving 15 bases between them. CDR1 and CDR2 (germline): SGHAT, FQNNGV. This CDR3 contains 15 residues. The CDR3 protein is CASSPSRVEQETQYF. CDR3 DNA sequence: TGTGCCAGCAGCCCCAGCAGGGTCGAACAAGAGACCCAGTACTTC.

This clonotype was seen ten or more times. This chain links TRBV9 with TRBJ1-1; possibly TRBD1 for D (6 bases). The CDR3 has 14 amino acids. The V end was cut by 4 bases, the J end by 1 base, with 11 bases between. Germline CDR1 is SGDLS and CDR2 is YYNGEE. Here the CDR3 reads CASSYRDWNTEAFF. The CDR3 DNA sequence: TGTGCCAGCAGCTACAGGGACTGGAACACTGAAGCTTTCTTT.

This chain links TRBV12-3 or TRBV12-4 with TRBJ1-2; 7 bases map to TRBD1. There are 15 residues in the CDR3. After removal of 8 bases from V and 4 bases from J, the junction contained 13 bases not matched to a gene. CDR3 sequence (DNA): TGTGCCAGCCGCCCTGGGACAGCGAAAGTCTATGGCTACACCTTC. Translation gives CASRPGTAKVYGYTF.